These 17 T cell receptor beta chains share one sample of origin, sequenced in a study of shared clonotypes between healthy human individuals. This table comes from immunoSEQ multiplex PCR, and its TCRdb copy is limited to in-frame clones, with some not included. Of fewer than 3 million clones in the sample, 80% to 95% were seen once. Specimen: naive CD4+ T cells from PBMCs. Subset: CD45RA+ positively selected. Every receptor here comes from a man between 18 and 35 years old in good health. Some clones in this sample may be carry-over from other donors' samples.

CDR3 in DNA: TGCGCCAGCAGCTTGGAGACTGTCGGGGCGTACGAGCAGTACTTC. Protein sequence: CASSLETVGAYEQYF. This chain uses TRBV5-1 with TRBJ2-7, with D possibly being TRBD1 or TRBD2 (5 bases each). Germline assignment: CDR1 SGHRS and CDR2 YFSETQ. The CDR3 has 15 amino acids. V was trimmed by 0 bases and J by 4 bases, leaving 14 bases between them.

This chain uses TRBV19 with TRBJ2-2, with no clear D. V gave up 1 base and J gave up 2 bases, with 5 bases separating them. From germline, CDR1 is LNHDA and CDR2 SQIVND (reference sequence). This CDR3 has 14 residues. The CDR3 sequence: CASSIGANTGELFF. Written as DNA, the CDR3 is TGTGCCAGTAGTATAGGGGCCAACACCGGGGAGCTGTTTTTT.

The chain links TRBV28 to TRBJ2-5, with 8 bases matching TRBD1. The germline V gene encodes CDR1 MDHEN and CDR2 SYDVKM. The CDR3 consists of 15 residues. With V trimmed by 7 bases and J by 10 bases, 17 bases remained unmatched. The CDR3 loop reads CASIPSTGAVLVQYF. The CDR3 DNA is TGTGCCAGCATCCCCTCGACAGGGGCCGTCCTTGTCCAGTACTTC. Full variable domain (outside the CDR3, taken from reference TRBV28 and TRBJ2-5): DVKVTQSSRYLVKRTGEKVFLECVQDMDHENMFWYRQDPGLGLRLIYFSYDVKMKEKGDIPEGYSVSREKKERFSLILESASTNQTSMYLCASIPSTGAVLVQYFGPGTRLLVL.

This chain links TRBV5-6 with TRBJ2-7, with 8 bases that match TRBD2. V dropped 2 bases and J dropped 7; count of bases not matched to a gene: 14. The CDR3 has 16 residues. Germline V CDR1 and CDR2: SGHDT, YYEEEE. The CDR3 is CASSFDTSGDRGEQYF. In DNA, the CDR3 is TGTGCCAGCAGCTTTGATACTAGCGGAGACCGAGGGGAGCAGTACTTC.

This sequence joins TRBV5-1 and TRBJ2-2, with unresolved D. The CDR3 is made up of 15 amino acids. Germline CDR1 SGHRS, CDR2 YFSETQ. V lost 0 bases, J lost 4 bases, and 10 bases lay in between. Written as DNA, the CDR3 is TGCGCCAGCAGCTTGGAGGCGAAAGGCACCGGGGAGCTGTTTTTT. Protein sequence: CASSLEAKGTGELFF.

The chain recombines TRBV11-2 with TRBJ2-4; D unresolved. V lost 1 base, J lost 3 bases, and 19 bases lay in between. This CDR3 is built from 18 residues. Looked up from germline, CDR1 is SGHAT and CDR2 is FQNNGV. The chain's CDR3 is CASSLVKGPLWVKNIQYF. The CDR3 region has the DNA TGTGCCAGCAGCTTAGTTAAAGGACCACTGTGGGTCAAAAACATTCAGTACTTC.

The genes are TRBV6-1 and TRBJ2-3, with D unresolved. The V end was cut by 6 bases, the J end by 2 bases, with 12 bases between. Germline V gene lookup returns CDR1 MNHNS and CDR2 SASEGT. The length of the CDR3 is 14 residues. This CDR3 reads CASRERRSTDTQYF. For the CDR3, the DNA is TGTGCCAGCAGGGAGAGGCGATCCACAGATACGCAGTATTTT.

The genes are TRBV7-8 and TRBJ2-7; D ambiguous. This CDR3 is 15 amino acids long. Germline CDR1 is SGHVS and CDR2 is FQNEAQ. Trimming stripped 2 bases from V and 0 bases from J, with 11 bases between. CDR3 sequence: CASSLSRVRSYEQYF. The CDR3 coding sequence is TGTGCCAGCAGCTTATCCCGGGTCCGCTCCTACGAGCAGTACTTC.

The chain uses TRBV11-2 and TRBJ1-2; D is uncertain. This CDR3 region has 15 residues. Germline CDR1 SGHAT, CDR2 FQNNGV. With 0 bases removed from V and 1 base from J, the gap between germline ends came to 9 bases. The CDR3 nucleotides are TGTGCCAGCAGCTTAGATCCCTACGGTAACTATGGCTACACCTTC. Amino acids: CASSLDPYGNYGYTF.

This clone was seen a handful of times. The chain uses TRBV29-1 and TRBJ1-1, with D possibly matching TRBD1 (5 bases). The germline CDR1 and CDR2 sequences are SQVTM and ANQGSEA. The CDR3 is 11 residues long. The CDR3 loop is CSVAQGAEAFF. In nucleotides, the CDR3 is TGCAGTGTAGCCCAGGGTGCTGAAGCTTTCTTT.

V is TRBV29-1 and J is TRBJ2-5; either TRBD1 or TRBD2 may fit D (5 bases each). The J call may be in error: the DNA end matches TRBJ2-7 better. The CDR3 runs 12 residues. CDR1 and CDR2 (germline): SQVTM, ANQGSEA. The chain's CDR3 is CSVVRGTYEQYF. The CDR3 DNA follows: TGCAGCGTTGTGAGGGGAACCTACGAGCAGTACTTC.

The chain has TRBV9 and TRBJ1-2, with unresolved D. The CDR3 is 13 residues long. Deletions cut 4 bases from V and 2 bases from J, with 9 bases between. CDR1 SGDLS and CDR2 YYNGEE come from the germline V gene. CDR3 sequence reads: CASSRSSNYGYTF. The CDR3 region has the DNA TGTGCCAGCAGCAGGAGCAGCAACTATGGCTACACCTTC.

This rearrangement joins TRBV29-1 to TRBJ2-5, with 13 nucleotides matching TRBD2. Germline CDR1 is SQVTM and CDR2 is ANQGSEA. Trimming cost V 4 bases and J 2 bases; bases outside gene matches: 16. The CDR3 runs to 19 residues. In nucleotides, the CDR3 is TGCAGCGTTGTCCCCCCAGGGACTAGCGGGAAGACGGGTCAAGAGACCCAGTACTTC. Translating gives CSVVPPGTSGKTGQETQYF.

The chain recombines TRBV28 with TRBJ2-7, with TRBD1 identical over 9 bases. In germline, CDR1 is MDHEN, CDR2 SYDVKM. The CDR3 totals 14 residues. V was clipped by 3 bases and J by 4 bases; unmatched bases: 4. CDR3: CASSLYRGLYEQYF. CDR3 DNA: TGTGCCAGCAGTTTGTACAGGGGGCTGTACGAGCAGTACTTC.

This chain connects TRBV28 to TRBJ2-2; 7 bases line up with TRBD1. The CDR3 sequence is 14 residues long. Germline CDR1 is MDHEN and CDR2 is SYDVKM. Trimming at V came to 8 bases and at J to 2 bases, leaving 5 bases not matched to a gene. CDR3 loop: CASGQAANTGELFF. The CDR3 DNA reads as TGTGCCAGCGGACAGGCGGCAAACACCGGGGAGCTGTTTTTT.

Worth noting for this clone: Other DNA sequences in the same sample also yield this CDR3. This chain joins TRBV20-1 and TRBJ2-7, with 10 nucleotides matching TRBD2. This CDR3 spans 11 amino acids. Germline trimming cut 6 bases from V and 6 bases from J; bases unmatched to any gene: 2. In germline, CDR1 is DFQATT, CDR2 SNEGSKA (reference sequence). CDR3 in DNA: TGCAGTGCCAGCGGGAGGGGCGAGCAGTACTTC. Translated, it gives CSASGRGEQYF.

V gene TRBV4-1 combines with J gene TRBJ2-7; 16 bases align to TRBD2. Germline-derived CDR1 and CDR2 are MGHRA and YSYEKL. Trimming took 4 bases from V and 5 from J; bases not matched to a gene: 11. The CDR3 runs to 18 residues. The CDR3 spells CASSPIPGLAGGPHEQYF. CDR3 in DNA: TGCGCCAGCAGCCCCATTCCGGGACTAGCGGGAGGGCCGCACGAGCAGTACTTC.